Presented here are 32 T cell receptor beta chains from one specimen sequenced in a study of human thymus T cells. Profiling relied on immunoSEQ multiplex PCR, and the TCRdb table lists in-frame clones only, not all of them. The table lists about 50,000 clones, 95% of them singletons, with over 0.15% in the top ten. The sequenced sample consisted of blood. Source of these receptors: a girl in the first two years of life with a congenital heart defect but otherwise immunologically healthy.

This sequence joins TRBV21-1 and TRBJ2-7. TRBV21-1 is termed a pseudogene. There are 15 residues in the CDR3. CDR3 nucleotides: TGTGCCAGCAGCAAATCGGGACCTAGCTCCTACGAGCAGTACTTC. Protein product: CASSKSGPSSYEQYF.

The J gene is TRBJ2-1, the V gene TRBV7-9, with 11 bases lining up with TRBD2. Germline V gene sequence: CDR1 SEHNR, CDR2 FQNEAQ (reference sequence). The CDR3 consists of 16 residues. With 5 bases clipped from V and 0 bases from J, the junction kept 3 bases outside the gene matches. CDR3 nucleotides: TGTGCCAGCAGCCATAGCGGGAGGGCCTCCTACAATGAGCAGTTCTTC. This gives the protein CASSHSGRASYNEQFF.

The chain has TRBV2 and TRBJ1-1; TRBD1 might be the D (6 bases). V gave up 6 bases and J gave up 8 bases, with 19 bases separating them. The CDR3 loop spans 14 amino acids. Germline V gene sequence: CDR1 SNHLY, CDR2 FYNNEI. The DNA of the CDR3 is TGTGCCAGCAGCCCAATAATCGGACAGACCGAAGCTTTCTTT. Its protein product is CASSPIIGQTEAFF.

The chain has TRBV7-9 and TRBJ2-7; tentatively, D is TRBD1 or TRBD2 (5 bases each). This CDR3 has 14 residues. The V gene's germline CDR1 is SEHNR and CDR2 FQNEAQ (reference sequence). V was clipped by 5 bases and J by 0 bases, with 11 bases between them. CDR3 coding DNA: TGTGCCAGCAGCCCCGCAGGGAGCTCCTACGAGCAGTACTTC. It codes for CASSPAGSSYEQYF.

The V call is TRBV4-1, the J call TRBJ2-1; D perhaps matches TRBD2 (6 bases). The V end lost 1 base, the J end lost 3 bases, and 13 bases lay between the germline ends. Germline V CDR1 and CDR2: MGHRA, YSYEKL. The CDR3 totals 16 residues. This chain's CDR3 is CASSQGGTWGYNEQFF. As DNA, the CDR3 is TGCGCCAGCAGCCAAGGCGGGACGTGGGGCTACAATGAGCAGTTCTTC.

This clone was seen a single time. This chain joins TRBV29-1 and TRBJ2-7; weak D call: TRBD1 (5 bases). Between the trimmed V and J ends, which lost 4 bases and 3 bases, there was a span of 16 bases. The germline gives CDR1 SQVTM, CDR2 ANQGSEA. This CDR3 is built from 14 residues. Here the CDR3 DNA reads TGCAGCGTTGCCTCGGACAAGGGATTCTACGAGCAGTACTTC. As protein: CSVASDKGFYEQYF.

The V and J genes are TRBV28 and TRBJ2-7; 8 bases agree with TRBD2. The CDR3 has 18 amino acids. Trimming at V came to 4 bases and at J to 4 bases, leaving 18 bases not matched to a gene. Germline-derived CDR1 and CDR2 are MDHEN and SYDVKM. The CDR3, as DNA: TGTGCCAGCAGTTACCCTCCGGGGAGTAGCGGGACCCTTTACGAGCAGTACTTC. Translating it yields CASSYPPGSSGTLYEQYF.

With respect to this clone: Other DNA sequences in the sample encode the same CDR3. This rearrangement joins TRBV29-1 to TRBJ1-2; 11 bases are a match to TRBD1. Per the germline V gene, CDR1 is SQVTM and CDR2 is ANQGSEA. The CDR3 length is 15 residues. J gave up 8 bases and V 0 bases, and 8 bases lay outside the gene matches. The CDR3 DNA reads as TGCAGCGTTGAAGATCCGGACAGGGGGCTAGGCGGCTACACCTTC. Its translation is CSVEDPDRGLGGYTF. Full variable domain (remainder filled in from reference TRBV29-1 and TRBJ1-2): SAVISQKPSRDICQRGTSLTIQCQVDSQVTMMFWYRQQPGQSLTLIATANQGSEATYESGFVIDKFPISRPNLTFSTLTVSNMSPEDSSIYLCSVEDPDRGLGGYTFGSGTRLTVV.

This clone was detected once. The gene calls are TRBV11-2 and TRBJ2-7; 9 bases agree with TRBD2. The ends lost 5 bases at V and 0 bases at J; junction bases unmatched: 14. CDR1 is SGHAT, CDR2 FQNNGV, per germline. The CDR3 contains 18 residues. In DNA form, the CDR3 reads TGTGCCAGCAGCAAAAGACTAGCGGAGAGTCTGTACTCCTACGAGCAGTACTTC. This encodes CASSKRLAESLYSYEQYF.

The V and J genes are TRBV2 and TRBJ2-3, with TRBD2 matching over 13 bases. Trimming removed 7 bases from V and 4 bases from J; junction bases left unmatched: 5. Germline V gives CDR1 SNHLY, CDR2 FYNNEI. The CDR3 loop spans 15 amino acids. The CDR3 spells CASMGLAGLSDTQYF. The CDR3 DNA follows: TGTGCCAGCATGGGACTAGCGGGATTGTCAGATACGCAGTATTTT.

Points on this clone: Different DNA sequences within this sample yield the same CDR3. CDR3 loop: CSASTDTQYF. The CDR3 DNA follows: TGCAGTGCTAGCACAGATACGCAGTATTTT. The V call is TRBV20-1, the J call TRBJ2-3, with unresolved D. The CDR3 length is 10 residues. Looked up from germline, CDR1 is DFQATT and CDR2 is SNEGSKA (reference sequence). Trimming removed 3 bases at V and 2 bases at J, with 0 bases between.

The chain carries TRBV5-8 and TRBJ2-3; D gene unclear. Germline V gives CDR1 SGHTS, CDR2 YDEGEE. This CDR3 spans 10 amino acids. V lost 0 bases, J lost 7 bases, and 0 bases lay in between. The CDR3 sequence is CASSLDTQYF. Here the CDR3 DNA reads TGTGCCAGCAGCTTGGATACGCAGTATTTT.

The V gene is TRBV25-1, the J gene TRBJ2-3; D gene unclear. The ends were cut back, 5 bases at V and 3 bases at J, with 9 bases in the middle. CDR1 is MGHDK and CDR2 is SYGVNS in the germline V gene. The CDR3 spans 13 residues. CDR3 sequence (DNA): TGTGCCAGCAGTCCGGCCAGTACAGATACGCAGTATTTT. This sequence encodes CASSPASTDTQYF. Complete variable domain (other parts from reference TRBV25-1 and TRBJ2-3): EADIYQTPRYLVIGTGKKITLECSQTMGHDKMYWYQQDPGMELHLIHYSYGVNSTEKGDLSSESTVSRIRTEHFPLTLESARPSHTSQYLCASSPASTDTQYFGPGTRLTVL.

In its sample, this clone was seen a few times. The V gene is TRBV12-5, the J gene TRBJ2-2; either TRBD1 or TRBD2 may supply D (5 bases each). CDR3 length equals 19 residues. The ends were cut back, 1 base at V and 3 bases at J, with 21 bases in the middle. CDR1 is LGHNT, CDR2 FRNRAP, per germline. The CDR3 region is CASGLADAGHPGYTGELFF. CDR3 nucleotide sequence: TGTGCTAGTGGTTTGGCAGACGCAGGACATCCGGGATACACCGGGGAGCTGTTTTTT.

The V gene is TRBV6-5, the J gene TRBJ1-1; D unresolved. Germline V CDR1 and CDR2: MNHEY, SVGAGI. The CDR3 runs to 13 residues. V lost 2 bases to trimming and J lost 5 bases, with 9 bases between them. Here the CDR3 reads CASSYGRKTEAFF. CDR3 sequence (DNA): TGTGCCAGCAGTTACGGGCGGAAAACTGAAGCTTTCTTT.

The chain combines TRBV7-9 with TRBJ1-1; 7 positions match TRBD1. The junction had 4 bases not matched to a gene; V was cut back by 8 bases and J by 4 bases. CDR1 is SEHNR, CDR2 FQNEAQ, per germline (reference sequence). This CDR3 has 12 residues. This CDR3 reads CASQTGATEAFF. The CDR3 DNA reads TGTGCCAGCCAAACAGGGGCCACTGAAGCTTTCTTT.

This chain uses TRBV19 with TRBJ2-7; 9 positions agree with TRBD1. Germline-derived CDR1 and CDR2 are LNHDA and SQIVND (reference sequence). Trimming took 4 bases from V and 3 from J; bases not matched to a gene: 1. The CDR3 consists of 13 residues. The CDR3: CASSTGQGYEQYF. CDR3 DNA sequence: TGTGCCAGTAGTACGGGACAGGGCTACGAGCAGTACTTC.

The chain couples TRBV7-2 to TRBJ2-4; TRBD2 matches 11 bases. The V and J ends lost 4 bases and 1 base, in that order; junction bases with no gene match: 0. Germline V gene lookup returns CDR1 SGHTA and CDR2 FQGNSA. CDR3 size: 15 residues. CDR3 protein: CASSSSGRAKNIQYF. As DNA, the CDR3 is TGTGCCAGCAGCTCTAGCGGGAGGGCCAAAAACATTCAGTACTTC.

This clone appeared a few times. The chain's CDR3 is CASKRDLFYEQYF. The DNA for the CDR3 is TGTGCCAGCAAGCGGGACCTTTTCTACGAGCAGTACTTC. The J gene is TRBJ2-7, the V gene TRBV6-5, with 7 bases lining up with TRBD2. V lost 7 bases, J lost 3 bases, and 6 bases stayed unmatched. This CDR3 is 13 amino acids long. In germline, CDR1 is MNHEY, CDR2 SVGAGI.

V is TRBV29-1 and J is TRBJ1-2; no clear D. V shed 4 bases and J shed 0 bases, with 3 bases lying between them. The CDR3 totals 11 residues. Germline CDR1 and CDR2: SQVTM and ANQGSEA. DNA for the CDR3: TGCAGCGTTGCAGCTAACTATGGCTACACCTTC. Translating gives CSVAANYGYTF. The full variable domain, with the rest looked up from reference TRBV29-1 and TRBJ1-2, is SAVISQKPSRDICQRGTSLTIQCQVDSQVTMMFWYRQQPGQSLTLIATANQGSEATYESGFVIDKFPISRPNLTFSTLTVSNMSPEDSSIYLCSVAANYGYTFGSGTRLTVV.

This clone has only a few counts. The gene calls are TRBV2 and TRBJ1-1, with 11 bases that match TRBD1. Germline V CDR1 and CDR2: SNHLY, FYNNEI. This CDR3 contains 15 residues. With V trimmed by 6 bases and J by 3 bases, 6 bases remained unmatched. DNA of the CDR3: TGTGCCAGCAGCCAGGACAGGGGGCCCCACACTGAAGCTTTCTTT. It codes for CASSQDRGPHTEAFF.

J is TRBJ1-5 and V is TRBV9, with 7 bases identical to TRBD1. CDR1 SGDLS and CDR2 YYNGEE come from the germline V gene. The CDR3 has 16 residues. V shed 3 bases and J 7 bases; nucleotides not matched to a gene: 13. CDR3 sequence (DNA): TGTGCCAGCAGCGCTCGAAATACAGGGGATCCCCAGCCCCAGCATTTT. Residues: CASSARNTGDPQPQHF.

The rearrangement joins TRBV7-6 to TRBJ1-2; tentatively, D is TRBD1 (6 bases). The CDR3 runs to 14 residues. Germline V gene sequence: CDR1 SGHVS, CDR2 FNYEAQ. V lost 2 bases, J lost 4 bases, and 11 bases lay in between. CDR3 bases: TGTGCCAGCAGCTTAAGAGGGGGGCCCTATGGCTACACCTTC. It translates to CASSLRGGPYGYTF.

This sequence joins TRBV6-1 and TRBJ1-1; D uncertain. V was cut by 6 bases and J by 0 bases, with 14 bases left in between. The germline V gene has CDR1 MNHNS and CDR2 SASEGT. The length of the CDR3 is 15 residues. CDR3 sequence reads: CASRIFLGMNTEAFF. The CDR3 DNA sequence: TGTGCCAGCAGGATATTTTTGGGGATGAACACTGAAGCTTTCTTT.

This clone was counted between two and nine times. V is TRBV30 and J is TRBJ1-4; no firm D call. Germline values: CDR1 GTSNPN, CDR2 SVGIG (reference sequence). This CDR3 comprises 12 residues. Trimming shortened V by 1 base and J by 7 bases, and 7 bases separated the two germline ends. CDR3 DNA: TGTGCCTGGAGTGGACCCGGTGAAAAACTGTTTTTT. Its translation: CAWSGPGEKLFF.

The genes are TRBV30 and TRBJ1-1; tentatively, D is TRBD1 (5 bases). CDR1 GTSNPN and CDR2 SVGIG come from the germline V gene (reference sequence). Between the trimmed V and J ends, which lost 5 bases and 5 bases, there was a span of 9 bases. The CDR3 runs to 11 residues. CDR3 nucleotide sequence: TGTGCCTGGTCGGGGCGGACTGAAGCTTTCTTT. Protein product: CAWSGRTEAFF.

The chain carries TRBV29-1 and TRBJ2-4; D may be TRBD2 (7 bases). Germline CDR1 is SQVTM and CDR2 is ANQGSEA. This CDR3 has 13 amino acids. V was clipped by 7 bases and J by 7 bases, with 17 bases between them. The DNA of the CDR3 is TGCAGCGCCCGAGGGGGGGGTTGGAACATTCAGTACTTC. It codes for CSARGGGWNIQYF.

The V and J genes are TRBV25-1 and TRBJ2-1; no clear D gene. The germline gives CDR1 MGHDK, CDR2 SYGVNS. V lost 4 bases and J 1 base, leaving 17 bases between the germline ends. The CDR3 extends over 17 amino acids. The chain's CDR3 is CASSAVGPLMSYNEQFF. In DNA form, the CDR3 reads TGTGCCAGCAGTGCCGTCGGCCCTTTAATGTCCTACAATGAGCAGTTCTTC.

This chain joins TRBV5-4 and TRBJ1-1, with D possibly matching TRBD1 (6 bases). Per germline, CDR1 SGHNT and CDR2 YYREEE (reference sequence). V dropped 6 bases and J dropped 8 bases, with 11 bases sitting between them. The CDR3 has 11 residues. The CDR3 loop reads CASKGEGEAFF. As DNA, the CDR3 is TGTGCCAGCAAGGGGGAGGGGGAAGCTTTCTTT.

A single count supports this clone. The chain combines TRBV28 with TRBJ2-1; 8 nucleotides match TRBD1. The CDR3 is 13 amino acids. CDR1 is MDHEN and CDR2 is SYDVKM in the germline V gene. Trimming cost V 7 bases and J 8 bases; bases outside gene matches: 7. In DNA form, the CDR3 reads TGTGCCAGCACGAGGACAGGGAATTATGAGCAGTTCTTC. It yields the protein CASTRTGNYEQFF.

This chain connects TRBV25-1 to TRBJ1-5; D unclear. The V gene lost 2 bases and the J gene lost 0 bases, with 2 bases spanning the gap. Germline V CDR1 and CDR2: MGHDK, SYGVNS. CDR3 length: 13 residues. The CDR3 DNA reads as TGTGCCAGCAGTGAAGCTAGCAATCAGCCCCAGCATTTT. Its protein is CASSEASNQPQHF. The complete variable domain, with remaining parts taken from reference TRBV25-1 and TRBJ1-5, reads EADIYQTPRYLVIGTGKKITLECSQTMGHDKMYWYQQDPGMELHLIHYSYGVNSTEKGDLSSESTVSRIRTEHFPLTLESARPSHTSQYLCASSEASNQPQHFGDGTRLSIL.

The chain links TRBV10-3 to TRBJ1-2; perhaps TRBD1 as D (6 bases). The CDR3 totals 13 residues. Trimming removed 6 bases from V and 6 bases from J, with 14 bases in between. Germline V CDR1 and CDR2: ENHRY, SYGVKD. The CDR3 reads CAIRAQGGDGYTF. The CDR3 DNA reads as TGTGCCATCAGGGCACAGGGAGGTGATGGCTACACCTTC.